These 16 T cell receptor beta chains originate from one sample sequenced in a study of tumor-infiltrating lymphocytes in localized non-small cell lung cancer (dated by TCRdb to about 2021). Library construction relied on the immunoSEQ multiplex PCR assay. The table comes from immuneACCESS by way of TCRdb, which keeps in-frame sequences with V and J called. Part of the clones is missing from these tables; in studies checked, under half for an unresolved V gene and the rest for unknown reasons. The sample contains under 15,000 clones, 78% of them found a single time. Together, the top ten hold approximately 4.2% of the sample. Sequencing was done on a sample of lung tumor tissue. All receptors come from a human donor with non-small cell lung cancer.

This clone was observed a handful of times. The chain links TRBV9 to TRBJ2-3, with 12 bases matching TRBD2. The V and J ends lost 4 bases and 6 bases, in that order; junction bases with no gene match: 6. Germline lookup yields CDR1 SGDLS and CDR2 YYNGEE. The CDR3 runs to 15 residues. Here the CDR3 DNA reads TGTGCCAGCAGCCCGCTAGCGGGAGGGCGGGATACGCAGTATTTT. Its protein product is CASSPLAGGRDTQYF.

The chain has TRBV11-2 and TRBJ1-5; possible D gene TRBD1, 5 bases. The CDR3 has 16 amino acids. Germline CDR1 reads SGHAT; CDR2 reads FQNNGV. V shed 1 base and J shed 1 base, with 11 bases lying between them. The chain's CDR3 is CASSLGLGGSNQPQHF. In nucleotides, the CDR3 is TGTGCCAGCAGCTTAGGCCTGGGGGGAAGCAATCAGCCCCAGCATTTT.

The chain joins TRBV4-2 to TRBJ2-3, with no clear D. Germline V gives CDR1 LGHNA, CDR2 YNFKEQ. Between the trimmed V and J ends, which lost 1 base and 1 base, there was a span of 9 bases. This CDR3 is built from 15 residues. CDR3: CASSQVGVGTDTQYF. The CDR3 DNA is TGTGCCAGCAGCCAAGTTGGGGTGGGCACAGATACGCAGTATTTT.

The V call is TRBV5-1, the J call TRBJ2-5; possibly TRBD1 for D (6 bases). Trimming removed 2 bases at V and 5 bases at J, with 13 bases between. CDR3 length: 14 amino acids. Germline V CDR1 and CDR2: SGHRS, YFSETQ. CDR3 bases: TGCGCCAGCAGCTTAGGCCCAGGGGACGAGACCCAGTACTTC. Translated: CASSLGPGDETQYF.

The table lists this clone with a few counts. CDR3 DNA: TGTGCCAGCAGTACAACCCGACAGGTCCAGTTTAGGTCCCAGCATTTT. It encodes CASSTTRQVQFRSQHF. This sequence joins TRBV27 and TRBJ1-5, with a possible D match to TRBD1 (6 bases). Deletions cut 5 bases from V and 11 bases from J, with 25 bases between. Germline V lookup: CDR1 MNHEY, CDR2 SMNVEV (reference sequence). This CDR3 is 16 amino acids long.

This sequence joins TRBV7-9 and TRBJ1-4; D is undetermined. V lost 5 bases and J lost 0, with 16 bases in between. In germline, CDR1 is SEHNR, CDR2 FQNEAQ (reference sequence). The CDR3 spans 17 residues. The CDR3 region has the DNA TGTGCCAGCAGCCCAGAAAGAATCTGGACAACTAATGAAAAACTGTTTTTT. This translates into CASSPERIWTTNEKLFF.

This chain connects TRBV27 to TRBJ2-6; no clear D. The CDR3 extends over 18 amino acids. CDR1 is MNHEY and CDR2 is SMNVEV in the germline V gene (reference sequence). The V end lost 4 bases, the J end lost 0 bases, and 16 bases lay between the germline ends. The CDR3 loop reads CASSSNPGPSSGANVLTF. The CDR3 DNA sequence: TGTGCCAGCAGTTCAAATCCGGGCCCGAGCTCTGGGGCCAACGTCCTGACTTTC.

V and J are TRBV2 and TRBJ2-1, with 12 bases fitting TRBD1. Germline V CDR1 and CDR2: SNHLY, FYNNEI. The CDR3 covers 16 residues. Losses at the gene ends were 6 bases for V and 1 base for J; bases not matched to a gene: 4. As DNA, the CDR3 is TGTGCCAGCAGGGGGGACAGGGGGCTGTCCTACAATGAGCAGTTCTTC. This gives the protein CASRGDRGLSYNEQFF.

The rearrangement uses TRBV19 and TRBJ2-2; the D gene is possibly TRBD1 (7 bases). Trimming shortened V by 6 bases and J by 4 bases, and 15 bases separated the two germline ends. CDR1 LNHDA and CDR2 SQIVND come from the germline V gene (reference sequence). The CDR3 contains 15 residues. The CDR3 DNA reads TGTGCCAGTAGCGAGGACAGGAGGGGCACCGGGGAGCTGTTTTTT. Translating it yields CASSEDRRGTGELFF.

This clone ranks as medium-sized. This chain links TRBV18 with TRBJ2-3; 10 bases fit TRBD2. Germline values: CDR1 KGHSH, CDR2 LQKENI. V lost 1 base, J lost 0 bases, and 4 bases stayed unmatched. The CDR3 is 17 residues long. The CDR3 coding sequence is TGTGCCAGCTCACCACTGAGCGGGAGGGAAAGCACAGATACGCAGTATTTT. As protein: CASSPLSGRESTDTQYF. Using reference TRBV18 and TRBJ2-3 for the parts outside the CDR3, the full variable domain is NAGVMQNPRHLVRRRGQEARLRCSPMKGHSHVYWYRQLPEEGLKFMVYLQKENIIDESGMPKERFSAEFPKEGPSILRIQQVVRGDSAAYFCASSPLSGRESTDTQYFGPGTRLTVL.

This clone was counted a few times. V is TRBV6-5 and J is TRBJ1-2, with D hard to call. V shed 3 bases and J shed 7 bases, with 15 bases lying between them. Per the germline V gene, CDR1 is MNHEY and CDR2 is SVGAGI. There are 14 residues in the CDR3. CDR3 amino acids: CASSYSGSRSGYTF. The CDR3 region has the DNA TGTGCCAGCAGTTATTCAGGCTCCCGAAGTGGCTACACCTTC.

The J gene is TRBJ1-1, the V gene TRBV19; 11 positions agree with TRBD1. Trimming took 6 bases from V and 5 from J; bases not matched to a gene: 5. CDR1 and CDR2 from the germline V gene are LNHDA and SQIVND (reference sequence). The CDR3 extends over 14 amino acids. The CDR3 is CASREGQGGTEAFF. The DNA of the CDR3 is TGTGCCAGTAGGGAGGGACAGGGGGGGACTGAAGCTTTCTTT.

This clone was counted between two and nine times. V usage is TRBV7-3 and J usage is TRBJ2-2; 8 nucleotides align to TRBD2. The V gene end was trimmed by 2 bases and the J gene end by 5 bases; junction bases not matched to a gene: 10. Per germline, CDR1 SGHTA and CDR2 FQGTGA. The CDR3 sequence is 17 residues long. CDR3 coding DNA: TGTGCCAGCAGCTTAGGGGCTAGCGGGTCCACGACCGGGGAGCTGTTTTTT. Residues: CASSLGASGSTTGELFF.

This CDR3 reads CASSVEAQGVAGGRRTQYF. CDR3 DNA: TGTGCCAGCAGCGTAGAAGCCCAGGGGGTAGCGGGGGGGCGCAGGACCCAGTACTTC. The chain couples TRBV9 to TRBJ2-5; 11 bases map to TRBD2. V trimming: 0 bases; J trimming: 7 bases; junction bases outside the gene matches: 17. CDR3 size: 19 residues. The germline gives CDR1 SGDLS, CDR2 YYNGEE.

CDR3: CASSLALETRSSYNEQFF. In nucleotides, the CDR3 is TGTGCCAGCAGCTTGGCCCTGGAGACTAGGTCCTCCTACAATGAGCAGTTCTTC. This chain joins TRBV5-8 and TRBJ2-1, with TRBD2 as a possible D gene (6 bases). CDR3 length equals 18 residues. CDR1 SGHTS and CDR2 YDEGEE come from the germline V gene. The V end lost 0 bases, the J end lost 0 bases, and 16 bases lay between the germline ends.

The chain is built from TRBV4-1 and TRBJ2-5, with 7 bases aligning to TRBD1. The CDR3 loop spans 15 amino acids. The J segment lost 5 bases and the V segment lost 4 bases, leaving 10 bases of the junction unmatched. Germline loops: CDR1 MGHRA, CDR2 YSYEKL. This CDR3 is CASSPEGQPRETQYF. The CDR3 DNA is TGCGCCAGCAGCCCAGAGGGACAGCCTAGGGAGACCCAGTACTTC.